This T cell receptor (beta chain) was found in a study of T cell responses to AZD1222 COVID-19 vaccine. Clones were sequenced by immunoSEQ multiplex PCR, and TCRdb holds only the in-frame ones, with some missing. The profile shows tens of thousands of clones, roughly 85% of them singletons. The V gene lost 2 bases and the J gene lost 4 bases, with 12 bases spanning the gap. The germline V gene encodes CDR1 SGHNT and CDR2 YYREEE (reference sequence). This CDR3 spans 14 amino acids. Sequencing used peripheral blood, obtained on day 0 of AZD1222 vaccination. The chain uses TRBV5-4 and TRBJ1-2, with D possibly TRBD1 on 5 matching bases. The sequence came from an adult in good health. The CDR3 here is CASSFYDRIYGYTF. The CDR3 region has the DNA TGTGCCAGCAGCTTTTACGACAGAATCTATGGCTACACCTTC.